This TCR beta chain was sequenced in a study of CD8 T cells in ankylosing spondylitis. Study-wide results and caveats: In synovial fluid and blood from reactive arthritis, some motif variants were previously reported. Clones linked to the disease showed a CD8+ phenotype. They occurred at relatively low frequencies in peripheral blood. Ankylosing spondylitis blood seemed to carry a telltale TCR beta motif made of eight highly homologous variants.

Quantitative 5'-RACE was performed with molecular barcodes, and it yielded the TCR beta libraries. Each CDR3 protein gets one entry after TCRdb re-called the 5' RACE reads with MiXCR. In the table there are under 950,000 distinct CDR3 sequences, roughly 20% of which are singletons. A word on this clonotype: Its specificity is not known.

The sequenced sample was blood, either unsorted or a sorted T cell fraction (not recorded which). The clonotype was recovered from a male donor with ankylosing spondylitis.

The CDR3 protein is CASSPDSGSYNEQFF. The CDR3 coding sequence is TGTGCCAGCAGCCCCGACAGCGGTTCCTACAATGAGCAGTTCTTC. The V and J genes are TRBV11-3 and TRBJ2-1; D may match TRBD1 or TRBD2 (5 bases each). The V gene lost 5 bases and the J gene lost 1 base, with 12 bases spanning the gap. Germline CDR1 and CDR2: SGHNT and YENEEA. There are 15 residues in the CDR3.